This T cell receptor beta chain was documented in a study of blood T cell repertoires in COVID-19. The overall study: Acute-phase and convalescent COVID-19 samples originated in the United States, Italy and Spain.

The table came from immunoSEQ multiplex PCR; TCRdb's copy has only in-frame clones and leaves some out. The sample includes about 74,000 clones, roughly nine tenths of them seen just once. The germline V and J ends were trimmed by 4 bases and 1 base, with 14 bases remaining between them. There are 16 residues in the CDR3. Per the germline V gene, CDR1 is LGHDT and CDR2 is YNNKEL (reference sequence). Sequenced input: peripheral blood. This sequence joins TRBV3-1 (or the pseudogene TRBV3-2) and TRBJ1-3; D gene ambiguous. This TCR derives from a human donor in a cohort sampled during active COVID-19. The DNA for the CDR3 is TGTGCCAGCAGCCCGGGAGGACGGGCTTCTGGAAACACCATATATTTT. Its protein is CASSPGGRASGNTIYF.